This entry describes one TCR beta chain. There is no known antigen for this receptor. Per-nucleotide qualities are absent, and no much larger clonotype sits a single base away. The data were obtained in a study of blood T cell repertoires in COVID-19 (dated by TCRdb to about 2020). For the study in its entirety: The collaborator samples originated in the United States, Italy and Spain and spanned the acute and convalescent phases of COVID-19. The material from the prospective study consisted of cDNA or gDNA derived from T cells, B-cell-depleted T cells, or PBMCs. The dataset comprised deeply sampled blood TCRbeta repertoires from subjects exposed to, actively infected with, or recovered from COVID-19. The repertoires were made available in a free public database intended to serve as a resource for research on the immune response to SARS-CoV-2. The samples were drawn from two sources: the first 160 participants of the ongoing ImmuneRACE study, and fewer than 1,500 subjects contributed by 6 global collaborators. A de-identified subject ID, COVID-19 status, age in years and sex were almost always included in the sample metadata. HLA class I and class II types, where available, came from metadata supplied by the sample provider rather than from assay-based typing. Results and caveats for the whole study, not just this receptor: The quantity of clinical and demographic metadata differed by source and by participant and was supplied without curation.

In Seattle, one collaborating source enrolled patients while the infection was active and tracked those patients longitudinally over the course of disease. The collaborating institutions used their own protocols to collect whole blood in K2EDTA tubes. For TCRbeta analysis, collaborator samples were shipped as frozen whole blood, as isolated PBMCs, or as DNA extracted from either sample type. A distance of 13 bases separates the germline ends of V and J, which lose 1 base and 0 bases respectively. The CDR3 starts with the cysteine, ends with the phenylalanine, and has 17 residues. Of the read, only the CDR3 DNA is kept; its 51 bases are in frame from base 1. The germline V gene (reference sequence) gives CDR1 as LNHNV and CDR2 as YYDKDF. TCRbeta CDR3 regions were amplified from genomic DNA using the immunoSEQ Assay, a bias-controlled multiplex PCR. The authors processed their data as follows. Nucleated cell counts per sample were estimated from amplification of reference gene primers within the assay. To quantify the absolute abundance of each unique TCRbeta CDR3 rearrangement, sequence reads were collapsed and filtered. For each sample, productive Simpson clonality was calculated by taking the square root of Simpson's diversity index across productive rearrangements. In its TCRdb copy, this immuneACCESS table keeps in-frame sequences only and misses some clones. Where compared with another copy, unresolved V genes explain less than half of these, and the others have no known cause. The V and J calls and the clone size are those of that table, but D and trimming were determined from the DNA. The sample table records about 290,000 clones; roughly 90% of these occur just once. Around 10% of the sample is taken by the ten largest.

The source material was peripheral blood. The chain couples TRBV15 to TRBJ2-1; perhaps TRBD2 is the D gene, with 6 bases matching. The receptor was isolated from a woman aged 30 to 39 with COVID-19, enrolled during active disease. The DNA sequence follows: TGTGCCACCAGCAGAGGTTGGGGGGACCCCTCCTACAATGAGCAGTTCTTC. This translates into CATSRGWGDPSYNEQFF.